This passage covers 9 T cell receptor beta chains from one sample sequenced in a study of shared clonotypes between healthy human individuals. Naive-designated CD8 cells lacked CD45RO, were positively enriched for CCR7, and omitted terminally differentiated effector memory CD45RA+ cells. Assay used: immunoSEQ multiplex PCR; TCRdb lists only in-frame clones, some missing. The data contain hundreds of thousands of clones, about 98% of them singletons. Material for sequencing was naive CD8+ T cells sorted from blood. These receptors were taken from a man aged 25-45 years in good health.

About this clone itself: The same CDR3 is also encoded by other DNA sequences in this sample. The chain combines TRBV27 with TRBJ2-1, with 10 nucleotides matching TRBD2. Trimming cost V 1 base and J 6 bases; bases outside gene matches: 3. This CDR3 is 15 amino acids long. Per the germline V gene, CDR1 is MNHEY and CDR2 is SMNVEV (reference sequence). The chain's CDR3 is CASSLWTSGSNEQFF. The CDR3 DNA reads TGTGCCAGCAGTTTATGGACTAGCGGTAGCAATGAGCAGTTCTTC.

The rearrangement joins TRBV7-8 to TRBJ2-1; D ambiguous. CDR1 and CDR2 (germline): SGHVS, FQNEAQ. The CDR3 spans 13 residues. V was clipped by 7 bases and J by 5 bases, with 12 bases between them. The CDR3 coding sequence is TGTGCCAGCACCCCGGGCTTGGACAATGAGCAGTTCTTC. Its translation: CASTPGLDNEQFF.

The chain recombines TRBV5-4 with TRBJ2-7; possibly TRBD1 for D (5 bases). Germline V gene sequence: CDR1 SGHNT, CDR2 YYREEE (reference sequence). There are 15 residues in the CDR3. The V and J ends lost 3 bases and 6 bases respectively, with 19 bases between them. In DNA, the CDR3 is TGTGCCAGCAGCTCGAATTGGGGCCAAGGCTCCGAGCAGTACTTC. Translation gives CASSSNWGQGSEQYF.

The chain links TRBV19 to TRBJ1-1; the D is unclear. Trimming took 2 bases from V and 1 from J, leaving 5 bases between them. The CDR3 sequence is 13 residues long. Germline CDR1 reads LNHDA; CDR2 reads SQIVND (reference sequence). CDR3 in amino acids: CASSIWENTEAFF. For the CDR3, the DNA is TGTGCCAGTAGTATATGGGAGAACACTGAAGCTTTCTTT.

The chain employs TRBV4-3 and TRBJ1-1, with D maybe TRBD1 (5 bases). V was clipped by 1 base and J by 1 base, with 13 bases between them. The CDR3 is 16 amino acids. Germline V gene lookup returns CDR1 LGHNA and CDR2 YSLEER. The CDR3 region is CASSQGSEGQNTEAFF. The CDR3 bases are TGCGCCAGCAGCCAAGGATCCGAGGGGCAGAACACTGAAGCTTTCTTT.

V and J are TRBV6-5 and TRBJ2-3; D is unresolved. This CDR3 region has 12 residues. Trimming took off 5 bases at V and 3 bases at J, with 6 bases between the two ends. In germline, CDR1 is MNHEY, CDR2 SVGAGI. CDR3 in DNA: TGTGCCAGCAGTCCGAGGACAGATACGCAGTATTTT. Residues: CASSPRTDTQYF.

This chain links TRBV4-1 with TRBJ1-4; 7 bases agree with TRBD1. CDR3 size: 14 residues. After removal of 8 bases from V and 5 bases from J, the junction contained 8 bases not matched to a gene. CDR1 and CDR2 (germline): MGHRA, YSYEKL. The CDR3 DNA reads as TGCGCCAGCTGCCCTGGGACAGAGAATGAAAAACTGTTTTTT. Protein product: CASCPGTENEKLFF.

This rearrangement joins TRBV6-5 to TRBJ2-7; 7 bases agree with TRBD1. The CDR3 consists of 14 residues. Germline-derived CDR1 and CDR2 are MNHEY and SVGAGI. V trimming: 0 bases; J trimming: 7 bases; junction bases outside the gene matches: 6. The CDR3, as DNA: TGTGCCAGCAGTTACTCAGGACAGGCCTGGGAGCAGTACTTC. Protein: CASSYSGQAWEQYF.

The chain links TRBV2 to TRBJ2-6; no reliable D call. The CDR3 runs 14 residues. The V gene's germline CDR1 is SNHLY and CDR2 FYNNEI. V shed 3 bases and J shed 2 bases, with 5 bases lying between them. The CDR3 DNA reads TGTGCCAGCAGTGACATGCCTGGGGCCAACGTCCTGACTTTC. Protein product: CASSDMPGANVLTF. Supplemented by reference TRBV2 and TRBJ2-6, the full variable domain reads EPEVTQTPSHQVTQMGQEVILRCVPISNHLYFYWYRQILGQKVEFLVSFYNNEISEKSEIFDDQFSVERPDGSNFTLKIRSTKLEDSAMYFCASSDMPGANVLTFGAGSRLTVL.